This T cell receptor (beta chain) was obtained from a study of T cell clonotyping in hematopoietic cell transplantation. Study as a whole: Pretransplant recipient samples were taken after cytoreduction.

Clones were sequenced by immunoSEQ multiplex PCR, and TCRdb holds only the in-frame ones, with some missing. The repertoire holds roughly 45,000 clones, with 85% to 90% as singletons. With regard to this clone: Its antigen is not known.

Time point noted: recipient sample about 28 days before transplant, after cytoreduction. Regarding the study as a whole: Broader posttransplant TCR repertoire diversity was predicted by graft donor and pretransplant recipient Inverse Simpson Index values. Recipient TCR diversity dropped after transplant; expanded clonotypes rose from day 30 to 180.

The CDR3 runs to 14 residues. The germline gives CDR1 SGHDT, CDR2 YYEEEE. J gave up 1 base and V 4 bases, and 2 bases lay outside the gene matches. The chain couples TRBV5-6 to TRBJ2-5; TRBD2 aligns across 9 bases. Sequencing used peripheral blood mononuclear cells, obtained before stem cell transplant. This clonotype was obtained from a man aged 55 to 70 with biphenotypic leukemia. Some clones in this sample may be carry-over from other donors' samples. The CDR3 DNA is TGTGCCAGCAGCACGGGACTAGCCCAAGAGACCCAGTACTTC. Its translation: CASSTGLAQETQYF.